One and the same sample provided the 21 T cell receptor beta chains below, sequenced in a study of shared clonotypes between healthy human individuals. The table came from immunoSEQ multiplex PCR; TCRdb's copy has only in-frame clones and leaves some out. The table shows approximately 1.4 million clones, with 98% occurring only once. The specimen was naive CD4+ T cells sorted from blood. The sample's subset: CD45RA+ positively selected. The receptors originated from a man aged 30 to 39 in good health.

This chain joins TRBV25-1 and TRBJ2-3; 9 bases align to TRBD1. CDR3 length: 16 amino acids. Germline loops: CDR1 MGHDK, CDR2 SYGVNS. The trim removed 4 bases at V and 7 bases at J, leaving 12 bases unmatched. CDR3 bases: TGTGCCAGCAGTGTTGACAGGGGGGGGTTTTTGAATACGCAGTATTTT. Translation: CASSVDRGGFLNTQYF.

The chain joins TRBV5-1 to TRBJ2-1, with D maybe TRBD1 (5 bases). V was cut by 0 bases and J by 7 bases, with 11 bases left in between. The CDR3 is made up of 14 amino acids. In germline, CDR1 is SGHRS, CDR2 YFSETQ. CDR3 amino acids: CASSLALQANEQFF. DNA of the CDR3: TGCGCCAGCAGCTTGGCCCTACAGGCGAATGAGCAGTTCTTC. The variable domain in full, with the rest retrieved from reference TRBV5-1 and TRBJ2-1, is KAGVTQTPRYLIKTRGQQVTLSCSPISGHRSVSWYQQTPGQGLQFLFEYFSETQRNKGNFPGRFSGRQFSNSRSEMNVSTLELGDSALYLCASSLALQANEQFFGPGTRLTVL.

This chain links TRBV2 with TRBJ2-7; D call uncertain. CDR3 length equals 12 residues. CDR1 and CDR2 (germline): SNHLY, FYNNEI. V shed 6 bases and J shed 2 bases, with 8 bases lying between them. This chain's CDR3 is CASRVNTYEQYF. The CDR3 region has the DNA TGTGCCAGCAGGGTCAATACCTACGAGCAGTACTTC.

The rearrangement links TRBV2 to TRBJ2-7; 9 nucleotides match TRBD1. The J segment lost 3 bases and the V segment lost 8 bases, leaving 8 bases of the junction unmatched. Germline-derived CDR1 and CDR2 are SNHLY and FYNNEI. The CDR3 contains 14 residues. The DNA of the CDR3 is TGTGCCAGCGGAGGACAGGGGAGTCGCTACGAGCAGTACTTC. Its translation: CASGGQGSRYEQYF. Combining the CDR3 with reference TRBV2 and TRBJ2-7 gives the whole variable domain EPEVTQTPSHQVTQMGQEVILRCVPISNHLYFYWYRQILGQKVEFLVSFYNNEISEKSEIFDDQFSVERPDGSNFTLKIRSTKLEDSAMYFCASGGQGSRYEQYFGPGTRLTVT.

This chain uses TRBV9 with TRBJ1-1, with TRBD1 matching 7 bases. With 1 base clipped from V and 4 bases from J, the junction kept 4 bases outside the gene matches. The CDR3 loop spans 14 amino acids. Germline V CDR1 and CDR2: SGDLS, YYNGEE. The CDR3 protein is CASSVLNRGTEAFF. The CDR3 region has the DNA TGTGCCAGCAGCGTACTTAACAGGGGCACTGAAGCTTTCTTT.

The genes are TRBV6-5 and TRBJ2-7; 8 positions match TRBD1. The CDR3 length is 13 residues. CDR1 and CDR2 from the germline V gene are MNHEY and SVGAGI. V was clipped by 8 bases and J by 6 bases; unmatched bases: 9. CDR3 DNA sequence: TGTGCCAGCCAGGGACAGGAGGTTAGCGAGCAGTACTTC. This translates into CASQGQEVSEQYF.

The chain recombines TRBV7-9 with TRBJ1-2; D perhaps matches TRBD1 (5 bases). The CDR3 has 14 amino acids. The V and J ends lost 2 bases and 4 bases respectively, with 11 bases between them. Germline assignment: CDR1 SEHNR and CDR2 FQNEAQ (reference sequence). The CDR3 here is CASSLSDRPYGYTF. The CDR3 DNA is TGTGCCAGCAGCTTATCTGACAGACCCTATGGCTACACCTTC.

The CDR3 region has the DNA TGTGCCAGCAGCTCGACTAGATCGCGGTGGAATGAGCAGTTCTTC. Protein sequence: CASSSTRSRWNEQFF. This sequence joins TRBV11-3 and TRBJ2-1, with D tentatively TRBD2 (6 bases). From germline, CDR1 is SGHNT and CDR2 YENEEA. Trimming shortened V by 4 bases and J by 7 bases, and 17 bases separated the two germline ends. The CDR3 is made up of 15 amino acids. The variable domain in full, with the rest retrieved from reference TRBV11-3 and TRBJ2-1, is EAGVVQSPRYKIIEKKQPVAFWCNPISGHNTLYWYLQNLGQGPELLIRYENEEAVDDSQLPKDRFSAERLKGVDSTLKIQPAELGDSAVYLCASSSTRSRWNEQFFGPGTRLTVL.

The rearrangement joins TRBV6-1 to TRBJ1-2, with D possibly being TRBD1 (5 bases). CDR3 length: 16 residues. The germline V gene encodes CDR1 MNHNS and CDR2 SASEGT. With 4 bases removed from V and 6 bases from J, the gap between germline ends came to 21 bases. The CDR3 spells CASSVKGGIGGHGYTF. CDR3 coding DNA: TGTGCCAGCAGTGTTAAGGGCGGGATTGGGGGTCATGGCTACACCTTC.

In this sample, this clone turned up once. The chain has TRBV19 and TRBJ2-3; 7 positions match TRBD1. Germline-derived CDR1 and CDR2 are LNHDA and SQIVND (reference sequence). The CDR3 spans 18 residues. After removal of 1 base from V and 1 base from J, the junction contained 11 bases not matched to a gene. CDR3 sequence: CASSIGSRGGAGTDTQYF. The CDR3 DNA follows: TGTGCCAGTAGTATAGGCTCCCGAGGGGGCGCTGGCACAGATACGCAGTATTTT.

The chain is built from TRBV7-5 and TRBJ2-1; TRBD2 is the table's D call, not checked against the DNA. TRBV7-5 is a known pseudogene. This CDR3 is built from 17 residues. CDR3 in amino acids: CARSYVLAEGLYNEQFF. CDR3 DNA: TGTGCCAGAAGCTACGTACTAGCGGAAGGGCTCTACAATGAGCAGTTCTTC.

CDR3 loop: CAWKPMGAGRTDTQYF. CDR3 sequence (DNA): TGTGCCTGGAAGCCCATGGGAGCGGGGCGCACAGATACGCAGTATTTT. This chain connects TRBV30 to TRBJ2-3; 7 nucleotides line up with TRBD2. V shed 4 bases, J shed 1 base, and the junction held 11 bases outside the gene matches. Germline V gene data show CDR1 as GTSNPN and CDR2 as SVGIG (reference sequence). The CDR3 has 16 residues.

The J gene is TRBJ2-7, the V gene TRBV5-6, with 7 bases identical to TRBD1. Germline-derived CDR1 and CDR2 are SGHDT and YYEEEE. The CDR3 spans 13 residues. Trimming cost V 4 bases and J 3 bases; bases outside gene matches: 4. The CDR3 nucleotides are TGTGCCAGCAGCGTTCGACAGGGCTACGAGCAGTACTTC. Translated, it gives CASSVRQGYEQYF.

Only one count was recorded for this clone. V is TRBV5-1 and J is TRBJ2-7; a possible D gene is TRBD2 (5 bases). CDR3 length: 15 residues. V lost 4 bases and J lost 5, with 19 bases in between. The germline V gene has CDR1 SGHRS and CDR2 YFSETQ. CDR3 coding DNA: TGCGCCAGCAGCCTGGGCATAGGGAGCGCCCACGAGCAGTACTTC. Translating it yields CASSLGIGSAHEQYF.

The chain is built from TRBV2 and TRBJ2-2; D not resolved. V was trimmed by 7 bases and J by 8 bases, leaving 11 bases between them. The CDR3 loop spans 12 amino acids. Germline V CDR1 and CDR2: SNHLY, FYNNEI. In DNA form, the CDR3 reads TGTGCCAGCAATGTGGTACTAGGGGAGCTGTTTTTT. Residues: CASNVVLGELFF.

V and J are TRBV25-1 and TRBJ2-1, with 9 bases matching TRBD2. J gave up 4 bases and V 2 bases, and 3 bases lay outside the gene matches. The CDR3 is 15 amino acids. The V gene's germline CDR1 is MGHDK and CDR2 SYGVNS. The CDR3 loop reads CASSEDLAGYNEQFF. CDR3 bases: TGTGCCAGCAGTGAAGATCTAGCGGGGTACAATGAGCAGTTCTTC.

Here the CDR3 reads CASMVPGNTIYF. Written as DNA, the CDR3 is TGTGCCAGCATGGTTCCTGGAAACACCATATATTTT. The J gene is TRBJ1-3, the V gene TRBV28; D not certain. The CDR3 totals 12 residues. V was shortened by 7 bases and J by 2 bases, with 6 bases between the two germline ends. Per germline, CDR1 MDHEN and CDR2 SYDVKM.

The chain joins TRBV27 to TRBJ2-7, with 8 bases lining up with TRBD1. This CDR3 is built from 12 residues. The junction had 2 bases not matched to a gene; V was cut back by 7 bases and J by 3 bases. Germline V gives CDR1 MNHEY, CDR2 SMNVEV (reference sequence). The CDR3 protein is CASNDRGYEQYF. CDR3 DNA: TGTGCCAGCAACGACAGGGGCTACGAGCAGTACTTC.

In its sample, this clone was seen once. The gene calls are TRBV28 and TRBJ1-2; D not certain. From germline, CDR1 is MDHEN and CDR2 SYDVKM. CDR3 size: 16 residues. V was cut by 10 bases and J by 2 bases, with 23 bases left in between. The CDR3 loop reads CATSRAPTPINYGYTF. CDR3 nucleotide sequence: TGTGCCACGTCACGGGCCCCGACCCCTATCAACTATGGCTACACCTTC.

This sequence joins TRBV7-6 and TRBJ2-5; the D gene is possibly TRBD2 (5 bases). This CDR3 is 15 amino acids long. The germline V gene encodes CDR1 SGHVS and CDR2 FNYEAQ. V was cut by 2 bases and J by 3 bases, with 13 bases left in between. The CDR3 sequence: CASSLTPAGKETQYF. CDR3 nucleotides: TGTGCCAGCAGCTTAACTCCCGCGGGCAAAGAGACCCAGTACTTC.

The chain has TRBV18 and TRBJ2-7, with D perhaps matching TRBD2 (6 bases). Trimming cost V 6 bases and J 6 bases, with 27 bases left between them. CDR1 is KGHSH, CDR2 LQKENI, per germline. CDR3 length equals 17 residues. Here the CDR3 reads CASSPSVAGTAPPEQYF. Here the CDR3 DNA reads TGTGCCAGCTCCCCCTCGGTTGCCGGGACTGCTCCACCCGAGCAGTACTTC.